One and the same sample provided the 31 T cell receptor beta chains below, sequenced in a study of CD8+ T cells in alopecia areata. cDNA serving as the sequencing template came from extracted, reverse transcribed RNA. The table came from immunoSEQ multiplex PCR; TCRdb's copy has only in-frame clones and leaves some out. The sample consists of about 140,000 clones, 55% of them appearing once. The specimen was CD4+ T cells sorted from blood. These receptors all stem from a human donor in good health.

This clone was detected only once. The rearrangement links TRBV2 to TRBJ2-7; 7 nucleotides align to TRBD1. The CDR3 covers 11 residues. J lost 2 bases, V lost 9 bases, and 1 base had no gene match. Germline V gene sequence: CDR1 SNHLY, CDR2 FYNNEI. CDR3 bases: TGTGCCAGAGGGGGCACCTACGAGCAGTACTTC. Translated: CARGGTYEQYF.

The rearrangement links TRBV7-8 to TRBJ2-2, with 10 positions matching TRBD2. The V gene's germline CDR1 is SGHVS and CDR2 FQNEAQ. The CDR3 contains 16 residues. J lost 6 bases, V lost 5 bases, and 9 bases had no gene match. DNA for the CDR3: TGTGCCAGCAGCCCCCTAGCGGGAGAGGCATCCGGGGAGCTGTTTTTT. Its protein is CASSPLAGEASGELFF.

This clone occurred a few times. This sequence joins TRBV30 and TRBJ2-3; weak D call: TRBD1 (6 bases). Germline V gene data show CDR1 as GTSNPN and CDR2 as SVGIG (reference sequence). Trimming took off 1 base at V and 4 bases at J, with 15 bases between the two ends. The CDR3 length is 15 residues. In nucleotides, the CDR3 is TGTGCCTGGAGTGAGGGTGCGGCAGGGGCAGATACGCAGTATTTT. This translates into CAWSEGAAGADTQYF.

V is TRBV5-1 and J is TRBJ2-6, with D perhaps TRBD2 (6 bases). From germline, CDR1 is SGHRS and CDR2 YFSETQ. This CDR3 has 15 amino acids. Trimming took 3 bases from V and 4 from J, leaving 11 bases between them. CDR3 DNA: TGCGCCAGCAGCTCCGCAGGGAGGGGGGCCAACGTCCTGACTTTC. This translates into CASSSAGRGANVLTF.

Comments on this clone: Distinct nucleotide sequences in the sample also encode this CDR3. The J gene is TRBJ2-7, the V gene TRBV29-1; D is possibly TRBD1 (6 bases). CDR1 is SQVTM and CDR2 is ANQGSEA in the germline V gene. There are 11 residues in the CDR3. Trimming cost V 6 bases and J 1 base, with 7 bases left between them. The CDR3 loop reads CSVGQSYEQYF. CDR3 DNA: TGCAGCGTAGGACAGTCCTACGAGCAGTACTTC.

This clone was observed a handful of times. The chain has TRBV20-1 and TRBJ1-1, with D hard to call. The CDR3 has 11 amino acids. Germline loops: CDR1 DFQATT, CDR2 SNEGSKA (reference sequence). V dropped 5 bases and J dropped 4 bases, with 8 bases sitting between them. Written as DNA, the CDR3 is TGCAGTGCTTTGAGTGGCACTGAAGCTTTCTTT. Protein sequence: CSALSGTEAFF.

This clone was counted between two and nine times. This rearrangement joins TRBV25-1 to TRBJ1-2; TRBD1 might be the D (5 bases). Germline CDR1 MGHDK, CDR2 SYGVNS. V was cut by 5 bases and J by 0 bases, with 13 bases left in between. The CDR3 sequence is 15 residues long. Written as DNA, the CDR3 is TGTGCCAGCAGTCCCGTGACAGCTACTAACTATGGCTACACCTTC. Translated, it gives CASSPVTATNYGYTF.

The CDR3 reads CSARGSGSSYEQYF. CDR3 sequence (DNA): TGCAGCGCCAGAGGGTCAGGGAGCTCCTACGAGCAGTACTTC. The chain joins TRBV29-1 to TRBJ2-7, with D possibly called TRBD1 or TRBD2 (5 bases each). The V gene lost 7 bases and the J gene lost 0 bases, with 16 bases spanning the gap. The germline CDR1 and CDR2 sequences are SQVTM and ANQGSEA. CDR3 length equals 14 residues.

The rearrangement uses TRBV19 and TRBJ2-1; no definite D call. V was pared by 4 bases and J by 4 bases, with 17 bases between. Germline-derived CDR1 and CDR2 are LNHDA and SQIVND (reference sequence). This CDR3 has 16 amino acids. As DNA, the CDR3 is TGTGCCAGTAGTAATCAGAGACCGCCCCCTTACAATGAGCAGTTCTTC. Amino acids: CASSNQRPPPYNEQFF.

The genes are TRBV30 and TRBJ2-5; a possible D gene is TRBD1 (6 bases). V lost 0 bases and J lost 5, with 16 bases in between. CDR3 size: 15 residues. Germline lookup yields CDR1 GTSNPN and CDR2 SVGIG (reference sequence). The CDR3 nucleotides are TGTGCCTGGAGTGTAGGACAGACTGGCGGGGAGACCCAGTACTTC. Protein sequence: CAWSVGQTGGETQYF.

The chain couples TRBV29-1 to TRBJ2-7, with D perhaps TRBD1 (5 bases). There are 11 residues in the CDR3. The V and J ends lost 4 bases and 6 bases respectively, with 10 bases between them. Per germline, CDR1 SQVTM and CDR2 ANQGSEA. The CDR3 region is CSVGGGSEQYF. CDR3 coding DNA: TGCAGCGTTGGGGGCGGAAGCGAGCAGTACTTC.

The chain uses TRBV5-4 and TRBJ2-3; TRBD1 agrees at 9 bases. The CDR3 is 20 residues long. Germline assignment: CDR1 SGHNT and CDR2 YYREEE (reference sequence). Germline trimming cut 4 bases from V and 1 base from J; bases unmatched to any gene: 19. The CDR3 DNA reads as TGTGCCAGCAGCCCAGGTAGGGACAGGGTCCCTAGCGGACGCACAGATACGCAGTATTTT. Translated, it gives CASSPGRDRVPSGRTDTQYF.

In this sample, this clone turned up once. The rearrangement links TRBV14 to TRBJ2-3; 9 bases match TRBD1. With V trimmed by 8 bases and J by 4 bases, 7 bases remained unmatched. The CDR3 has 14 residues. Germline lookup yields CDR1 SGHDN and CDR2 FVKESK. CDR3 DNA sequence: TGTGCCAGCTCTCGGGACAGGGACGCAGATACGCAGTATTTT. This encodes CASSRDRDADTQYF.

The chain joins TRBV5-6 to TRBJ2-3; TRBD2 might be the D (6 bases). Germline V gene lookup returns CDR1 SGHDT and CDR2 YYEEEE. The germline V and J ends were trimmed by 4 bases and 0 bases, with 12 bases remaining between them. The CDR3 sequence is 15 residues long. The chain's CDR3 is CASSPWGTSTDTQYF. The CDR3 DNA is TGTGCCAGCAGCCCTTGGGGGACTAGCACAGATACGCAGTATTTT. The full variable domain, in which reference TRBV5-6 and TRBJ2-3 provide the parts outside the CDR3, is DAGVTQSPTHLIKTRGQQVTLRCSPKSGHDTVSWYQQALGQGPQFIFQYYEEEERQRGNFPDRFSGHQFPNYSSELNVNALLLGDSALYLCASSPWGTSTDTQYFGPGTRLTVL.

V gene TRBV5-1 combines with J gene TRBJ2-7; D is perhaps TRBD1 or TRBD2 (5 bases each). This CDR3 is 14 amino acids long. CDR1 is SGHRS and CDR2 is YFSETQ in the germline V gene. V lost 2 bases, J lost 3 bases, and 12 bases lay in between. Written as DNA, the CDR3 is TGCGCCAGCAGCTTCGACCGGGGCAGCTACGAGCAGTACTTC. Amino acid sequence: CASSFDRGSYEQYF.

This clone was observed a handful of times. The chain couples TRBV2 to TRBJ2-7; D gene ambiguous. Germline CDR1 SNHLY, CDR2 FYNNEI. Trimming pared 3 bases from V and 4 bases from J, leaving 10 bases between. The CDR3 extends over 13 amino acids. CDR3 nucleotide sequence: TGTGCCAGCAGTGAGTCGCAGGTTTACGAGCAGTACTTC. It encodes CASSESQVYEQYF.

The count of this clone is one. This sequence joins TRBV6-6 and TRBJ1-5; 9 bases map to TRBD1. The J segment lost 4 bases and the V segment lost 8 bases, leaving 3 bases of the junction unmatched. The CDR3 runs 13 residues. Germline CDR1 reads MNHNY; CDR2 reads SVGAGI (reference sequence). The CDR3 loop is CASGTGNNQPQHF. The CDR3 DNA is TGTGCCAGCGGGACAGGGAATAATCAGCCCCAGCATTTT.

The J gene is TRBJ1-5, the V gene TRBV5-6; possibly TRBD1 for D (6 bases). The V end was cut by 4 bases, the J end by 6 bases, with 17 bases between. Germline assignment: CDR1 SGHDT and CDR2 YYEEEE. The CDR3 sequence is 15 residues long. The CDR3 loop reads CASSLGTSWGQPQHF. CDR3 bases: TGTGCCAGCAGCCTTGGGACATCCTGGGGTCAGCCCCAGCATTTT.

To note about this clone: Other nucleotide sequences from this sample produce the same CDR3. V gene TRBV29-1 combines with J gene TRBJ2-5, with 8 bases lining up with TRBD1. CDR3 length equals 12 residues. Germline loops: CDR1 SQVTM, CDR2 ANQGSEA. Unmatched junction bases numbered 4, after V lost 6 bases and J lost 4 bases. In DNA form, the CDR3 reads TGCAGCGTCGGACAGGGAGGAGAGACCCAGTACTTC. Translating it yields CSVGQGGETQYF. Filled out from reference TRBV29-1 and TRBJ2-5, the complete variable domain reads SAVISQKPSRDICQRGTSLTIQCQVDSQVTMMFWYRQQPGQSLTLIATANQGSEATYESGFVIDKFPISRPNLTFSTLTVSNMSPEDSSIYLCSVGQGGETQYFGPGTRLLVL.

This clone showed up just once. This chain uses TRBV18 with TRBJ1-2; D call uncertain. Trimming removed 2 bases at V and 5 bases at J, with 9 bases between. The CDR3 covers 13 residues. Germline CDR1 KGHSH, CDR2 LQKENI. CDR3 DNA: TGTGCCAGCTCACCAGGGGTCCGGTATGGCTACACCTTC. This translates into CASSPGVRYGYTF.

The chain links TRBV2 to TRBJ1-2; 7 bases map to TRBD1. V lost 4 bases and J lost 4; bases outside the gene matches: 6. The CDR3 covers 14 residues. Germline assignment: CDR1 SNHLY and CDR2 FYNNEI. The CDR3 DNA reads TGTGCCAGCAGTGGATCAGGGGGAGGCTATGGCTACACCTTC. Amino acid sequence: CASSGSGGGYGYTF.

This chain joins TRBV6-5 and TRBJ2-7, with TRBD2 as a possible D gene (6 bases). Germline V gene lookup returns CDR1 MNHEY and CDR2 SVGAGI. The CDR3 loop spans 15 amino acids. Between the trimmed V and J ends, which lost 1 base and 2 bases, there was a span of 12 bases. CDR3 amino acids: CASSYFGTGAYEQYF. The CDR3 DNA sequence: TGTGCCAGCAGTTACTTCGGGACGGGGGCCTACGAGCAGTACTTC.

This clone was observed a few times. The V call is TRBV29-1, the J call TRBJ2-1; no firm D call. This CDR3 has 14 amino acids. V shed 1 base and J shed 0 bases, with 7 bases lying between them. Germline CDR1 and CDR2: SQVTM and ANQGSEA. The CDR3 DNA reads as TGCAGCGTTGAAGGCAAAAGCTCCTACAATGAGCAGTTCTTC. This encodes CSVEGKSSYNEQFF.

The sample holds a few counts of this clone. CDR3 in DNA: TGCGCCAGCAGCTGGACTAGCGGGAGCCCCGGTGGCGGGGAGCTGTTTTTT. Protein: CASSWTSGSPGGGELFF. The V call is TRBV5-1, the J call TRBJ2-2; 13 positions match TRBD2. The germline CDR1 and CDR2 sequences are SGHRS and YFSETQ. The CDR3 is 17 residues long. The junction had 9 bases not matched to a gene; V was cut back by 3 bases and J by 7 bases. The full variable domain, rest sourced from reference TRBV5-1 and TRBJ2-2, is KAGVTQTPRYLIKTRGQQVTLSCSPISGHRSVSWYQQTPGQGLQFLFEYFSETQRNKGNFPGRFSGRQFSNSRSEMNVSTLELGDSALYLCASSWTSGSPGGGELFFGEGSRLTVL.

This chain uses TRBV5-1 with TRBJ2-3; D might be TRBD2 (6 bases). CDR3 size: 14 residues. Germline loops: CDR1 SGHRS, CDR2 YFSETQ. Trimming cost V 0 bases and J 3 bases, with 8 bases left between them. This chain's CDR3 is CASSLGLGTDTQYF. CDR3 nucleotides: TGCGCCAGCAGCTTGGGACTAGGGACAGATACGCAGTATTTT.

The chain has TRBV5-4 and TRBJ2-7, with 8 bases identical to TRBD1. Germline V gene sequence: CDR1 SGHNT, CDR2 YYREEE (reference sequence). V shed 4 bases, J shed 4 bases, and the junction held 10 bases outside the gene matches. The CDR3 is made up of 15 amino acids. The CDR3 reads CASSPGQGRIYEQYF. Written as DNA, the CDR3 is TGTGCCAGCAGCCCAGGACAGGGACGGATATACGAGCAGTACTTC.

The chain's CDR3 is CASSVTGTSSSYEQYF. CDR3 sequence (DNA): TGTGCCAGTAGTGTTACCGGGACATCCTCCTCCTACGAGCAGTACTTC. The gene calls are TRBV19 and TRBJ2-7; maybe TRBD1 (6 bases). The V gene's germline CDR1 is LNHDA and CDR2 SQIVND (reference sequence). The CDR3 runs to 16 residues. V shed 5 bases and J shed 0 bases, with 17 bases lying between them.

The chain carries TRBV6-4 and TRBJ2-1; D remains ambiguous. Trimming left V 4 bases short and J 1 base short, with 11 bases between. The CDR3 runs to 15 residues. Looked up from germline, CDR1 is MRHNA and CDR2 is SNTAGT. This chain's CDR3 is CASSVWPSSYNEQFF. CDR3 bases: TGTGCCAGCAGTGTGTGGCCCTCTTCCTACAATGAGCAGTTCTTC.

The sample holds a few counts of this clone. CDR3 nucleotides: TGTGCCAGCCGGGGGACACCGTCCTACGAGCAGTACTTC. This encodes CASRGTPSYEQYF. The rearrangement uses TRBV28 and TRBJ2-7; D may match TRBD1 or TRBD2 (6 bases each). The CDR3 spans 13 residues. V lost 8 bases, J lost 1 base, and 12 bases lay in between. Germline lookup yields CDR1 MDHEN and CDR2 SYDVKM.

V gene TRBV5-1 combines with J gene TRBJ2-3; D is unclear. Germline-derived CDR1 and CDR2 are SGHRS and YFSETQ. With 5 bases removed from V and 0 bases from J, the gap between germline ends came to 10 bases. The CDR3 extends over 14 amino acids. The CDR3 nucleotides are TGCGCCAGCAGTTCCCGGGCCAGCACAGATACGCAGTATTTT. Amino acid sequence: CASSSRASTDTQYF.

The genes are TRBV5-4 and TRBJ2-1, with 10 bases matching TRBD2. This CDR3 contains 15 residues. Germline V lookup: CDR1 SGHNT, CDR2 YYREEE (reference sequence). V was pared by 4 bases and J by 3 bases, with 4 bases of the junction left unmatched. CDR3 amino acids: CASSRTSGDYNEQFF. The CDR3 DNA reads TGTGCCAGCAGCCGAACTAGCGGGGACTACAATGAGCAGTTCTTC.